This TCR beta chain was documented in a study of T cells in Graves' hyperthyroidism and ophthalmopathy. Study-wide points: Ophthalmopathy was distinguished from stable hyperthyroidism by 13 V-J signatures.

As concerns this clonotype: The target antigen is unknown. A clone one base away is much larger, so this may be a read error.

The CDR3 totals 16 residues. After removal of 3 bases from V and 3 bases from J, the junction contained 5 bases not matched to a gene. Looked up from germline, CDR1 is KGHDR and CDR2 is SFDVKD. RNA transcripts provided the source from which TCR beta CDR3 regions were amplified. The HTBI primer set drove a first-round RT-PCR of the TCR CDR3. TCRdb reprocessed the multiplex PCR reads with MiXCR, giving one entry per CDR3 protein. The sample contains about 560,000 distinct CDR3 sequences, 16% of which appear only once. Patients aged 18 to 65 had newly diagnosed hyperthyroidism lasting under 2 months. The chain uses TRBV24-1 and TRBJ2-2, with 8 bases aligning to TRBD2. This receptor was obtained from a woman under 30 with Graves' hyperthyroidism. Sequencing input: blood. As DNA, the CDR3 is TGTGCCACCAGTGATCTAATAGCGGGACACACCGGGGAGCTGTTTTTT. This encodes CATSDLIAGHTGELFF.